This is a list of T cell receptor beta chains from one sample in a study of beta chain features in type 1 diabetes. Clones were sequenced by immunoSEQ multiplex PCR, and TCRdb holds only the in-frame ones, with some missing. Among 300,000 to 450,000 clones listed, around 9.6% were seen once. Sample: central memory CD4+ T cells from blood. The source is a man aged 25-45 years with type 1 diabetes. Both conserved end residues are part of each CDR3. D genes are given only for firm matches. Rows may omit the clone size; those that give it use once, few, many or a size class.

J: TRBJ2-6; size: -; D: -; V: TRBV28; DNA: TGTGCCAGCACCCGACCTGAAGGGCTCTCTGGGGCCAACGTCCTGACTTTC; CDR3: CASTRPEGLSGANVLTF
J: TRBJ2-3; size: -; D: -; V: TRBV14; DNA: TGTGCCAGCAGCCTCGGAGGGTACGCAGATACGCAGTATTTT; CDR3: CASSLGGYADTQYF
J: TRBJ1-5; size: few; D: TRBD1; V: TRBV19; DNA: TGTGCCAGTAGTTCCACCCGACGGACAGGATCCTTTAGCAATCAGCCCCAGCATTTT; CDR3: CASSSTRRTGSFSNQPQHF
J: TRBJ2-7; size: many; D: -; V: TRBV25-1; DNA: TGTGCCAGCAGTGAATCGGGGTACGAGCAGTACTTC; CDR3: CASSESGYEQYF
J: TRBJ2-5; size: many; D: TRBD2; V: TRBV5-5; DNA: TGTGCCAGCAGCCCCCCCGGGGGGGAGACCCAGTACTTC; CDR3: CASSPPGGETQYF
J: TRBJ1-5; size: few; D: -; V: TRBV7-9; DNA: TGTGCCAGCAGCTTCGGAGGTGTGGGTAATCAGCCCCAGCATTTT; CDR3: CASSFGGVGNQPQHF
J: TRBJ2-5; size: few; D: -; V: TRBV7-2; DNA: TGTGCCAGCAGCGGCCGGGGAGCTTCGGGGAGGGAGACCCAGTACTTC; CDR3: CASSGRGASGRETQYF
J: TRBJ2-7; size: -; D: -; V: TRBV19; DNA: TGTGCCAGTAGTTCTACCCCCGGGACGACCTACGAGCAGTACTTC; CDR3: CASSSTPGTTYEQYF
J: TRBJ2-2; size: -; D: -; V: TRBV19; DNA: TGTGCCAGTAGTATCGGGGGCGGTTGGTCCGGGGAGCTGTTTTTT; CDR3: CASSIGGGWSGELFF
J: TRBJ2-7; size: -; D: -; V: TRBV11-1; DNA: TGTGCCAGCAGCTTAGCGGGACTGGGGGAGTACGAGCAGTACTTC; CDR3: CASSLAGLGEYEQYF